A selection of T cell receptor beta chains follows, all from one sample in a study of graft-versus-host responses after intestinal transplantation. Sequencing used immunoSEQ multiplex PCR; TCRdb keeps in-frame clones, though not all of them. The sample lists 80,000 or so clones; 92% were seen once. The sample in question was PBMCs, obtained 98 days after intestinal transplantation. All receptors come from a human patient who received an intestinal transplant, so some T cells may come from the graft donor. The CDR3 runs from the conserved cysteine through the conserved F or W. A D gene is named only where the DNA matches it firmly. Only part of the rows carry a size: once, few, many, or a class if the clone is expanded.

J gene | clone size | D gene | V gene | CDR3 DNA | CDR3 protein
TRBJ1-2 | - | - | TRBV6-5 | TGTGCCAGCAGTCACAGGGAGTATGGCTACACCTTC | CASSHREYGYTF
TRBJ2-7 | - | - | TRBV28 | TGTGCCAGCAGGCGAGGGAGGCTAGCGACCTCCTACGAGCAGTACTTC | CASRRGRLATSYEQYF
TRBJ2-1 | once | TRBD2 | TRBV11-3 | TGTGCCAGCAGCCCCAAACCGGGACTAGCGGGAATCTCCTACAATGAGCAGTTCTTC | CASSPKPGLAGISYNEQFF
TRBJ2-1 | - | TRBD2 | TRBV4-1 | TGCGCCAGCAGCCAAGAACCCGGGACTAGCGGGACCCGTATCAATGAGCAGTTCTTC | CASSQEPGTSGTRINEQFF
TRBJ1-1 | - | - | TRBV7-3 | TGTGCCAGCAGCATAACAGGGAACACTGAAGCTTTCTTT | CASSITGNTEAFF
TRBJ2-7 | - | - | TRBV5-4 | TGTGCCAGCAGCTTGGATGCAGGGAGCTACGAGCAGTACTTC | CASSLDAGSYEQYF
TRBJ2-7 | - | - | TRBV5-6 | TGTGCCAGCAGCTTTGGGCGGGTTCCCTACGAGCAGTACTTC | CASSFGRVPYEQYF
TRBJ2-5 | - | - | TRBV29-1 | TGCAGCGCCCGGACAGTCGGGGAGACCCAGTACTTC | CSARTVGETQYF
TRBJ2-1 | few | TRBD2 | TRBV6-1 | TGTGCCAGCAGTGAAGAATGGTCTGGCGGGAGTACGTACAATGAGCAGTTCTTC | CASSEEWSGGSTYNEQFF
TRBJ1-1 | - | TRBD1 | TRBV6-1 | TGTGCCAGCAGTGAATGGCCGGACAGGAGACCCTATGAAGCTTTCTTT | CASSEWPDRRPYEAFF
TRBJ2-7 | - | TRBD2 | TRBV6-5 | TGTGCCAGCAGTAACCTAGCGGGGGGGCTCCACGAGCAGTACTTC | CASSNLAGGLHEQYF
TRBJ2-1 | - | TRBD2 | TRBV9 | TGTGCCAGCAGCGTAGGACTAGCGGGGCCATTATCCTATGAGCAGTTCTTC | CASSVGLAGPLSYEQFF
TRBJ2-7 | - | - | TRBV6-1 | TGTGCCAGCAGTGAGATTGGGGACGAGCAGTACTTC | CASSEIGDEQYF
TRBJ2-7 | - | - | TRBV7-8 | TGTGCCAGCAGTCCAAGCTCCTACGAGCAGTACTTC | CASSPSSYEQYF
TRBJ1-3 | - | - | TRBV10-3 | TGTGCCATCGGCTCGACAGGTAACGGAAACACCATATATTTT | CAIGSTGNGNTIYF
TRBJ1-2 | once | TRBD1 | TRBV5-4 | TGTGCCAGCAGCTCGGGGACAGGGGACCACTATGGCTACACCTTC | CASSSGTGDHYGYTF
TRBJ1-2 | - | - | TRBV10-3 | TGTGCCATCAGTGAGTCGGTGGCCGAGATTGATGGCTACACCTTC | CAISESVAEIDGYTF
TRBJ2-3 | - | - | TRBV5-1 | TGCGCCAGCAGCCCCGGAACCCACGGGGATACGCAGTATTTT | CASSPGTHGDTQYF
TRBJ1-2 | - | - | TRBV6-5 | TGTGCCAGCAGTTACTCGGCCGCCTCCTATGGCTACACCTTC | CASSYSAASYGYTF
TRBJ1-6 | - | - | TRBV6-5 | TGTGCCAGCAGTTATGCTCTTAATTCACCCCTCCACTTT | CASSYALNSPLHF
TRBJ2-2 | few | - | TRBV19 | TGTGCCAGTAGTAGAGGGGGGAACACCGGGGAGCTGTTTTTT | CASSRGGNTGELFF
TRBJ2-3 | once | - | TRBV11-2 | TGTGCCAGCAGCTTAGGAAGTGCAGGGGCTACTAGCACAGATACGCAGTATTTT | CASSLGSAGATSTDTQYF
TRBJ1-3 | once | - | TRBV5-1 | TGCGCCAGCAGCTTGAGCGGGGTTCGATGGGGAAACACCATATATTTT | CASSLSGVRWGNTIYF
TRBJ1-1 | - | - | TRBV10-2 | TGCGCCAGCAAATCCCTAACAGGGTTAACGAACACTGAAGCTTTCTTT | CASKSLTGLTNTEAFF
TRBJ2-5 | - | - | TRBV5-6 | TGTGCCAGCAGATTCCAAGAGACCCAGTACTTC | CASRFQETQYF
TRBJ2-5 | - | TRBD2 | TRBV14 | TGTGCCAGCAGCCAAGATCCCCTCCAGGACTTCCGGGGGGTGGAGACCCAGTACTTC | CASSQDPLQDFRGVETQYF
TRBJ1-5 | - | - | TRBV7-8 | TGTGCCAGCAGCGAGGACAATCAGCCCCAGCATTTT | CASSEDNQPQHF
TRBJ2-7 | - | - | TRBV5-1 | TGCGCCAGCAGCTTGGGGGCGTACGAGCAGTACTTC | CASSLGAYEQYF
TRBJ2-1 | - | - | TRBV5-4 | TGTGCCAGCAGCGGACCATACAATGAGCAGTTCTTC | CASSGPYNEQFF
TRBJ2-7 | - | - | TRBV28 | TGTGCCAGCAGTTCCCGGAGGTCGGGGTATTACGAGCAGTACTTC | CASSSRRSGYYEQYF
TRBJ2-5 | - | TRBD1 | TRBV5-1 | TGCGCCAGCAGCTTGGGGGACAGGGAAGAGACCCAGTACTTC | CASSLGDREETQYF
TRBJ2-2 | - | - | TRBV7-6 | TGTGCCAGCAGCTCAACCGGGCCCCGACCCGGGGAGCTGTTTTTT | CASSSTGPRPGELFF
TRBJ2-7 | - | - | TRBV11-2 | TGTGCCAGCAGCTTAAGCAAAGGGACCGCGTCCTACGAGCAGTACTTC | CASSLSKGTASYEQYF
TRBJ2-7 | - | - | TRBV19 | TGTGCCAGTAGTACAGGCTACGAGCAGTACTTC | CASSTGYEQYF
TRBJ2-3 | - | - | TRBV6-6 | TGTGCCAGCAGTTACTCTGGGGGGGGCGCAAGGGATACGCAGTATTTT | CASSYSGGGARDTQYF
TRBJ1-1 | - | TRBD1 | TRBV5-1 | TGCGCCAGCAGCTTGGTCGCCCTGTCCAGGGGGCTGGACACTGAAGCTTTCTTT | CASSLVALSRGLDTEAFF
TRBJ2-2 | - | - | TRBV5-1 | TGCGCCAGCAGCTTAGGTCCTAGGTCGAACACCGGGGAGCTGTTTTTT | CASSLGPRSNTGELFF
TRBJ1-3 | - | - | TRBV28 | TGTGCCAGCATCCCCCGCGGTACCTCTGGAAACACCATATATTTT | CASIPRGTSGNTIYF
TRBJ2-7 | few | TRBD2 | TRBV9 | TGTGCCAGCAGCGCTGGGACTAGCGGGAACTCCTACGAGCAGTACTTC | CASSAGTSGNSYEQYF
TRBJ1-1 | - | - | TRBV6-1 | TGTGCCAGCAGTTTCCGCGACAGTTTGAACACTGAAGCTTTCTTT | CASSFRDSLNTEAFF
TRBJ2-3 | - | TRBD1 | TRBV5-6 | TGTGCCAGCAGCTGGGACAGACTCACAGATACGCAGTATTTT | CASSWDRLTDTQYF
TRBJ2-1 | - | - | TRBV4-1 | TGCGCCAGCAGCCCGCCGAGCTCCTACAATGAGCAGTTCTTC | CASSPPSSYNEQFF
TRBJ2-7 | - | TRBD2 | TRBV27 | TGTGCCAGCAGCCTAGCGGACCCTAGCTCCTACGAGCAGTACTTC | CASSLADPSSYEQYF
TRBJ2-3 | - | TRBD1 | TRBV6-1 | TGTGCCAGCAGTGAAGGGACAGGGACCACAGATACGCAGTATTTT | CASSEGTGTTDTQYF
TRBJ1-6 | - | TRBD1 | TRBV5-1 | TGCGCCAGCAGCTCTACAATTCAGGGGGCTGGTAATTCACCCCTCCACTTT | CASSSTIQGAGNSPLHF
TRBJ2-3 | - | TRBD2 | TRBV4-2 | TGTGCCAGCAGCCAAGATCTTTCTAGCGGGATAGAGACAGATACGCAGTATTTT | CASSQDLSSGIETDTQYF
TRBJ1-2 | - | TRBD1 | TRBV9 | TGTGCCAGCAGCGGACAGGGGGCAGGCTACACCTTC | CASSGQGAGYTF
TRBJ2-7 | - | - | TRBV25-1 | TGTGCCAGCAGTATAGGGGACGAGCAGTACTTC | CASSIGDEQYF
TRBJ2-5 | - | TRBD1 | TRBV6-6 | TGTGCCAGCAGCGGACAGGTCCAAGAGACCCAGTACTTC | CASSGQVQETQYF
TRBJ1-2 | - | - | TRBV28 | TGTGCCAGCCTTTCGAGAGCAGAGTCCTATGGCTACACCTTC | CASLSRAESYGYTF
TRBJ2-1 | - | - | TRBV10-3 | TGTGCCATCAGTGAAGGGTCCAATGAGCAGTTCTTC | CAISEGSNEQFF
TRBJ2-7 | few | - | TRBV6-5 | TGTGCCAGCAGTTACTCCGGAGGGGGCATCTACGAGCAGTACTTC | CASSYSGGGIYEQYF
TRBJ2-1 | - | - | TRBV7-9 | TGTGCCAGCAGCTCCACAGACCTCCACAATGAGCAGTTCTTC | CASSSTDLHNEQFF
TRBJ1-2 | - | TRBD1 | TRBV27 | TGTGCCAGCAGTTGGGGACAGAGCTATGGCTACACCTTC | CASSWGQSYGYTF
TRBJ2-5 | - | - | TRBV28 | TGTGCCAGCACCCCCGGCCGCCCAGGGGGGGAGACCCAGTACTTC | CASTPGRPGGETQYF
TRBJ1-1 | - | - | TRBV5-1 | TGCGCCAGCAGCTTGACAGAGACTGAAGCTTTCTTT | CASSLTETEAFF
TRBJ2-2 | - | TRBD2 | TRBV5-6 | TGTGCCAGCTGTGAACTAGCGGGAGATAACACTGGGGAGCTGTTTTTT | CASCELAGDNTGELFF